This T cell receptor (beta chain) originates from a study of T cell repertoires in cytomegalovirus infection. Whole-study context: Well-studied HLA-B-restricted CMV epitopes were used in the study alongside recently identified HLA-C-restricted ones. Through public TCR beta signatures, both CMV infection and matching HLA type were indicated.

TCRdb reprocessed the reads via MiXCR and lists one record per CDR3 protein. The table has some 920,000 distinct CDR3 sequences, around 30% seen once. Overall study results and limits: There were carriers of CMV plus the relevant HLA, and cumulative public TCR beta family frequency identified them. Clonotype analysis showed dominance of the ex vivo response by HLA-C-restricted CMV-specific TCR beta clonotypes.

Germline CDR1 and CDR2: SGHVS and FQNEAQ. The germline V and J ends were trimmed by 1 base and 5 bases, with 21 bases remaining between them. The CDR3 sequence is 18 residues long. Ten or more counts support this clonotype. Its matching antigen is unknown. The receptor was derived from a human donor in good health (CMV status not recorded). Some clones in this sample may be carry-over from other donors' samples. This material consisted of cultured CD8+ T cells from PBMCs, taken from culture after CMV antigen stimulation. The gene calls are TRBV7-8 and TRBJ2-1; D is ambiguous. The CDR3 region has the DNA TGTGCCAGCAGCTTAGACCCGGGCACTCCAGGTTTGGACAATGAGCAGTTCTTC. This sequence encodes CASSLDPGTPGLDNEQFF. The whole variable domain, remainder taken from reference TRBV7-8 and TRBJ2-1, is GAGVSQSPRYKVAKRGQDVALRCDPISGHVSLFWYQQALGQGPEFLTYFQNEAQLDKSGLPSDRFFAERPEGSVSTLKIQRTQQEDSAVYLCASSLDPGTPGLDNEQFFGPGTRLTVL.